Listed below are T cell receptor beta chains from one sample, sequenced in a study of identical twins. A single record per CDR3 protein comes from TCRdb applying MiXCR to the 5' RACE reads. The sample has more than 400,000 distinct CDR3 sequences, 15% seen once. The same data also contributed to another study, on yellow fever vaccine responses in identical twins.

The sample consisted of CD4+ T cells sorted from blood. These TCRs come from a young woman in good health. Both conserved end residues are part of each CDR3. Each record gives: V gene, J gene, clone size, D gene, CDR3 DNA, CDR3 protein. The D gene is left open where the match is weak. A clone size is listed for some rows: how often the clone was seen (once, few, many), or a class if it is expanded.

v_call: TRBV20-1
j_call: TRBJ1-4
clone_size: few
d_call: NA
cdr3_nt: TGCAGTGCTCCCACAGGGCCAACTAATGAAAAACTGTTTTTT
cdr3_aa: CSAPTGPTNEKLFF

v_call: TRBV12-3/TRBV12-4
j_call: TRBJ2-3
clone_size: few
d_call: NA
cdr3_nt: TGTGCCAGCAGACCAGCGACGAGGGCGGGGGATACGCAGTATTTT
cdr3_aa: CASRPATRAGDTQYF

v_call: TRBV21-1
j_call: TRBJ2-1
clone_size: few
d_call: NA
cdr3_nt: TGTGCCAGCAGCGCCCGCCGGGACAGGGAAATCCCCCACTACTACAATGAGCAGTTCTTC
cdr3_aa: CASSARRDREIPHYYNEQFF

v_call: TRBV9
j_call: TRBJ2-1
clone_size: few
d_call: NA
cdr3_nt: TGTGCCAGCAGCGTAGGGGGGGCGGATTTATTGAATGAGCAGTTCTTC
cdr3_aa: CASSVGGADLLNEQFF

v_call: TRBV9
j_call: TRBJ1-3
clone_size: few
d_call: NA
cdr3_nt: TGTGCCAGCAGCGTAGAGGGGAGCTTTGGAAACACCATATATTTT
cdr3_aa: CASSVEGSFGNTIYF

v_call: TRBV29-1
j_call: TRBJ2-5
clone_size: few
d_call: TRBD2
cdr3_nt: TGCAGCGTCGACGACCCCCTAAGCGGGGGTATAGAGACCCAGTACTTC
cdr3_aa: CSVDDPLSGGIETQYF

v_call: TRBV3-1
j_call: TRBJ2-5
clone_size: NA
d_call: TRBD2
cdr3_nt: TGTGCCAGCACCCTTAGCGGGAAAGAGACCCAGTACTTC
cdr3_aa: CASTLSGKETQYF

v_call: TRBV28
j_call: TRBJ1-1
clone_size: NA
d_call: TRBD1
cdr3_nt: TGTGCCAGCAGTCCGGGACAGCTTTTCGACACTGAAGCTTTCTTT
cdr3_aa: CASSPGQLFDTEAFF

v_call: TRBV10-3
j_call: TRBJ2-1
clone_size: few
d_call: NA
cdr3_nt: TGTGCCATCAGACGCGACAGTGAGCAGTTCTTC
cdr3_aa: CAIRRDSEQFF

v_call: TRBV3-1
j_call: TRBJ2-3
clone_size: NA
d_call: TRBD2
cdr3_nt: TGTGCCAGCAGCCTCAAGCGGGGGGAAGATACGCAGTATTTT
cdr3_aa: CASSLKRGEDTQYF

v_call: TRBV19
j_call: TRBJ1-4
clone_size: NA
d_call: NA
cdr3_nt: TGTGCCAGTACAGGGAGGAGAAAACTGTTTTTT
cdr3_aa: CASTGRRKLFF

v_call: TRBV27
j_call: TRBJ2-1
clone_size: NA
d_call: TRBD1
cdr3_nt: TGTGCCAGCAGGGACCTACCGGGACAGGGGGTAAGTGAGCAGTTCTTC
cdr3_aa: CASRDLPGQGVSEQFF

v_call: TRBV12-3/TRBV12-4
j_call: TRBJ2-7
clone_size: many
d_call: TRBD1
cdr3_nt: TGTGCCAGCAAGGACAGGGGTAGCTACGAGCAGTACTTC
cdr3_aa: CASKDRGSYEQYF

v_call: TRBV2
j_call: TRBJ2-2
clone_size: NA
d_call: TRBD2
cdr3_nt: TGTGCCAGCAGGTCGACTAGCGGGAGTCGGACCGGGGAGCTGTTTTTT
cdr3_aa: CASRSTSGSRTGELFF

v_call: TRBV28
j_call: TRBJ1-6
clone_size: few
d_call: TRBD1
cdr3_nt: TGTGCCAGCAGACCCGGGACAGGGGCTAATTCACCCCTCCACTTT
cdr3_aa: CASRPGTGANSPLHF

v_call: TRBV5-1
j_call: TRBJ1-1
clone_size: few
d_call: TRBD1
cdr3_nt: TGCGCCAGCAGCATTCCAGGGGGCCAGGGGAACACTGAAGCTTTCTTT
cdr3_aa: CASSIPGGQGNTEAFF

v_call: TRBV15
j_call: TRBJ2-4
clone_size: NA
d_call: NA
cdr3_nt: TGTGCCACCAGCAGAGTCCCCGGGACACCGCGGGCTATTCAGTACTTC
cdr3_aa: CATSRVPGTPRAIQYF

v_call: TRBV19
j_call: TRBJ1-1
clone_size: NA
d_call: NA
cdr3_nt: TGTGCCAGTAGTATAGGTGAGAACACTGAAGCTTTCTTT
cdr3_aa: CASSIGENTEAFF

v_call: TRBV6-1
j_call: TRBJ2-7
clone_size: NA
d_call: NA
cdr3_nt: TGTGCCAGCAGCACTGGAGGGGGTTACGAGCAGTACTTC
cdr3_aa: CASSTGGGYEQYF

v_call: TRBV7-8
j_call: TRBJ1-1
clone_size: NA
d_call: NA
cdr3_nt: TGTGCCAGCAGCCCTGCCGGGGGTGAAGCTTTCTTT
cdr3_aa: CASSPAGGEAFF

v_call: TRBV9
j_call: TRBJ2-7
clone_size: few
d_call: TRBD2
cdr3_nt: TGTGCCAGCAGCGTAGAGGCGGGAGAGCCTTTAGGGCAGTACTTC
cdr3_aa: CASSVEAGEPLGQYF

v_call: TRBV29-1
j_call: TRBJ2-4
clone_size: NA
d_call: NA
cdr3_nt: TGCAGCGTTGGAGGGGGAAGACTAGCCAAAAACATTCAGTACTTC
cdr3_aa: CSVGGGRLAKNIQYF

v_call: TRBV20-1
j_call: TRBJ2-1
clone_size: NA
d_call: NA
cdr3_nt: TGCAGTGTTCCGAGGGGGTCTCGCAATGAGCAGTTCTTC
cdr3_aa: CSVPRGSRNEQFF

v_call: TRBV24-1
j_call: TRBJ2-2
clone_size: NA
d_call: TRBD1
cdr3_nt: TGTGCCACCAGTGACCCCGACAGGGGGGGGGAGCTGTTTTTT
cdr3_aa: CATSDPDRGGELFF

v_call: TRBV15
j_call: TRBJ2-7
clone_size: few
d_call: NA
cdr3_nt: TGTGCCACCAGCGGTCTCCGCGGAGCGGTAGGGGGAGGCGAGCAGTACTTC
cdr3_aa: CATSGLRGAVGGGEQYF

v_call: TRBV10-3
j_call: TRBJ1-6
clone_size: NA
d_call: NA
cdr3_nt: TGTGCCATCAGGGTTGACCTATTGCAGGATTCACCCCTCCACTTT
cdr3_aa: CAIRVDLLQDSPLHF

v_call: TRBV3-1
j_call: TRBJ1-6
clone_size: few
d_call: TRBD1
cdr3_nt: TGTGCCAGCAGCCGCCGACAGGGACATGTTTCACCCCTCCACTTT
cdr3_aa: CASSRRQGHVSPLHF

v_call: TRBV15
j_call: TRBJ2-1
clone_size: many
d_call: TRBD2
cdr3_nt: TGTGCCACCGGCGGGAGGGCTTTTCGGTCCTACAATGAGCAGTTCTTC
cdr3_aa: CATGGRAFRSYNEQFF

v_call: TRBV2
j_call: TRBJ2-1
clone_size: few
d_call: TRBD2
cdr3_nt: TGTGCCAGCACCGGCGGGAGGGGCTACAATGAGCAGTTCTTC
cdr3_aa: CASTGGRGYNEQFF

v_call: TRBV6-1
j_call: TRBJ2-7
clone_size: NA
d_call: NA
cdr3_nt: TGTGCCAGCAGCCCCCGGCGGGGCCTTTTCGACGAGCAGTACTTC
cdr3_aa: CASSPRRGLFDEQYF

v_call: TRBV2
j_call: TRBJ2-1
clone_size: few
d_call: TRBD2
cdr3_nt: TGTGCCAGCAGTTCGACTAGCGGCAATGAGCAGTTCTTC
cdr3_aa: CASSSTSGNEQFF

v_call: TRBV2
j_call: TRBJ2-1
clone_size: few
d_call: NA
cdr3_nt: TGTGCCAGCAGGGGAAGGCAGAGCTCCTACAATGAGCAGTTCTTC
cdr3_aa: CASRGRQSSYNEQFF

v_call: TRBV11-2
j_call: TRBJ2-1
clone_size: NA
d_call: TRBD1
cdr3_nt: TGTGCCAGCAGCTTAGTGGGACAGTCCTACAATGAGCAGTTCTTC
cdr3_aa: CASSLVGQSYNEQFF

v_call: TRBV10-3
j_call: TRBJ2-1
clone_size: few
d_call: NA
cdr3_nt: TGTGCCATCAGTGTGTCGGGAGAGACCGGGGGTGAGCAGTTCTTC
cdr3_aa: CAISVSGETGGEQFF

v_call: TRBV20-1
j_call: TRBJ2-7
clone_size: few
d_call: NA
cdr3_nt: TGCAGTGCTAGGGGGTACGCCTACGCCCCCGAGCAGTACTTC
cdr3_aa: CSARGYAYAPEQYF

v_call: TRBV12-3/TRBV12-4
j_call: TRBJ2-3
clone_size: many
d_call: NA
cdr3_nt: TGTGCCAGCAGTTTATCCGGAGGCACAGATACGCAGTATTTT
cdr3_aa: CASSLSGGTDTQYF

v_call: TRBV20-1
j_call: TRBJ2-7
clone_size: NA
d_call: NA
cdr3_nt: TGCAGTGCTAGAGATTTTCTGAGGGGAGGATCCTACGAGCAGTACTTC
cdr3_aa: CSARDFLRGGSYEQYF

v_call: TRBV4-2
j_call: TRBJ2-1
clone_size: NA
d_call: NA
cdr3_nt: TGTGCCAGCAGCCTCGGTCAGACAGGAACCTCCAGGGGTGAGCAGTTCTTC
cdr3_aa: CASSLGQTGTSRGEQFF

v_call: TRBV20-1
j_call: TRBJ1-1
clone_size: NA
d_call: NA
cdr3_nt: TGCAGTGCTAGGGCAGGGACGAACACTGAAGCTTTCTTT
cdr3_aa: CSARAGTNTEAFF

v_call: TRBV20-1
j_call: TRBJ2-2
clone_size: NA
d_call: TRBD1
cdr3_nt: TGCAGTGCCACAGGGGACACCGGGGAGCTGTTTTTT
cdr3_aa: CSATGDTGELFF

v_call: TRBV12-3/TRBV12-4
j_call: TRBJ2-3
clone_size: many
d_call: TRBD2
cdr3_nt: TGTGCCAGCAGTTTGTCGGTCGGACTAGGGTTCACAGATACGCAGTATTTT
cdr3_aa: CASSLSVGLGFTDTQYF

v_call: TRBV4-2
j_call: TRBJ2-1
clone_size: few
d_call: NA
cdr3_nt: TGTGCCAGCAGCCAACCGGGGGACAAAGACAATGAGCAGTTCTTC
cdr3_aa: CASSQPGDKDNEQFF

v_call: TRBV19
j_call: TRBJ2-4
clone_size: NA
d_call: NA
cdr3_nt: TGTGCCAGTAGTATATTGGTGGGGCTAGCCAAAAACATTCAGTACTTC
cdr3_aa: CASSILVGLAKNIQYF

v_call: TRBV19
j_call: TRBJ2-3
clone_size: NA
d_call: NA
cdr3_nt: TGTGCCAGTAGCCCAGTGGGGATCAGCACAGATACGCAGTATTTT
cdr3_aa: CASSPVGISTDTQYF

v_call: TRBV4-1
j_call: TRBJ2-1
clone_size: NA
d_call: TRBD2
cdr3_nt: TGCGCCAGCAGCCAAGATCCGCTTATAGGCGGGAGGGCCGGCGGGCAGTTCTTC
cdr3_aa: CASSQDPLIGGRAGGQFF

v_call: TRBV7-9
j_call: TRBJ2-1
clone_size: NA
d_call: TRBD2
cdr3_nt: TGTGCCAGCAGCCACAGCGGGAGTTGGAATGAGCAGTTCTTC
cdr3_aa: CASSHSGSWNEQFF

v_call: TRBV20-1
j_call: TRBJ1-1
clone_size: NA
d_call: NA
cdr3_nt: TGCAGTGCTAGTACAGCCAACACTGAAGCTTTCTTT
cdr3_aa: CSASTANTEAFF

v_call: TRBV27
j_call: TRBJ2-1
clone_size: few
d_call: NA
cdr3_nt: TGTGCCAGCAGTCCTAACGGAGGTCGGAGTGAGCAGTTCTTC
cdr3_aa: CASSPNGGRSEQFF

v_call: TRBV12-3/TRBV12-4
j_call: TRBJ1-3
clone_size: many
d_call: NA
cdr3_nt: TGTGCCAGCAGTTTCAGCTCTGGAAACACCATATATTTT
cdr3_aa: CASSFSSGNTIYF

v_call: TRBV15
j_call: TRBJ1-6
clone_size: NA
d_call: NA
cdr3_nt: TGTGCCACCAGCAGAACCCATGGGGTGATCTCGAATTCACTCCTCCACTTT
cdr3_aa: CATSRTHGVISNSLLHF

v_call: TRBV5-1
j_call: TRBJ2-1
clone_size: NA
d_call: NA
cdr3_nt: TGCGCCAGCCAACTGGGGTTAAGTGAGCAGTTCTTC
cdr3_aa: CASQLGLSEQFF

v_call: TRBV5-1
j_call: TRBJ2-3
clone_size: NA
d_call: NA
cdr3_nt: TGCGCCAGCAGCTTGGGCAAGGCTTTCACAGATACGCAGTATTTT
cdr3_aa: CASSLGKAFTDTQYF

v_call: TRBV19
j_call: TRBJ2-1
clone_size: once
d_call: TRBD2
cdr3_nt: TGTGCCAGTAGTGCGGGGGGCAGGTTCTACAATGAGCAGTTCTTC
cdr3_aa: CASSAGGRFYNEQFF

v_call: TRBV14
j_call: TRBJ2-5
clone_size: few
d_call: NA
cdr3_nt: TGTGCCAGCAGCCAAGGGATGGTCTGGTTGGAGACCCAGTACTTC
cdr3_aa: CASSQGMVWLETQYF

v_call: TRBV20-1
j_call: TRBJ2-7
clone_size: NA
d_call: NA
cdr3_nt: TGCAGTGCTAAGCTGGGCGGGACCTACGAGCAGTACTTC
cdr3_aa: CSAKLGGTYEQYF

v_call: TRBV12-3/TRBV12-4
j_call: TRBJ2-6
clone_size: NA
d_call: TRBD1
cdr3_nt: TGTGCCAGCACCCGGGACAGGAGTACCTCTGGGGCCAACGTCCTGACTTTC
cdr3_aa: CASTRDRSTSGANVLTF

v_call: TRBV5-1
j_call: TRBJ2-5
clone_size: NA
d_call: TRBD2
cdr3_nt: TGCGCCAGCAGCTTGGCCGTAGCGGGAGTGGGGGAGACCCAGTACTTC
cdr3_aa: CASSLAVAGVGETQYF

v_call: TRBV12-3/TRBV12-4
j_call: TRBJ2-2
clone_size: few
d_call: NA
cdr3_nt: TGTGCCAGCACCACCCTTGAGGCGGCCGGGGAGCTGTTTTTT
cdr3_aa: CASTTLEAAGELFF